Detailed here is one TCR beta chain. This receptor's antigen is unknown. Base quality data are lacking; no much larger clone is found one base away. CDR1 and CDR2, looked up from the germline V gene (reference sequence), are LNHDA and SQIVND. The CDR3, from cysteine to phenylalanine, totals 15 residues. The entry retains the CDR3 DNA only, 45 bases that are in frame from base 1. V loses 3 bases, J loses 0 bases, and the germline ends lie 11 bases apart. TCR repertoires of sorted CD4+ and CD8+ blood T cells from severe aplastic anemia patients and healthy subjects were deep-sequenced in the study. Ficoll-Paque density gradient centrifugation was used to isolate peripheral blood mononuclear cells. Before DNA extraction, CD4+ and CD8+ T cells were sorted with FACS or magnetic beads. Profiling of TCR beta VDJ combinations and CDR3 sequences used genomic DNA as the template. An Illumina HiSeq 2000 was used for TCR repertoire sequencing. Regarding the original processing steps: Repertoire assessment relied on Simpson's diversity index, CDR3 size and DJ length profiles, and TRBV/TRBJ rearrangement plots. The most abundant DNA sequence in the deep sequencing data was defined as the immunodominant clone. CDR3 amino acid sequences were checked for sharing between subjects and were compared against published repertoires and the VDJdb database. The public reads were run again by TCRdb, first through fastp at Q25 and then through MiXCR, and only productive beta chains were kept. CDR3 protein sequences are deduplicated, and each keeps its most common genes and DNA. The V and J calls come from TCRdb's annotation, not from the publication. For this sample the table gives around 200,000 distinct CDR3 sequences, of which roughly 55% were detected only once. The top ten clonotypes cover approximately 30% of the sample.

The data were taken from a study of CD8+CD57+ T cells in acquired aplastic anemia listed by TCRdb under 2018. Regarding the study in general: A mean of around 3 ug of DNA, ranging from about 0.2 to 27.4 ug, was extracted from sorted CD4+ and CD8+ cells. An average of roughly 10 million reads for CD4+ cells and under 12 million reads for CD8+ cells was obtained from healthy donor samples. Results and caveats for the whole study, not just this receptor: Some 31 CD8+ CDR3 sequences were shared between patients and controls but appeared highly expressed in patients and within their immunodominant clones. Between patients and healthy controls, no significant difference in CD8+ Simpson's diversity was found (P=0.060).

The sequenced sample consisted of sorted CD4+, CD8+, or CD8+CD57+ T cells (not recorded which) from PBMCs. This receptor was obtained from a human donor in good health. This sequence uses TRBV19 and TRBJ1-1; the D segment cannot be called with confidence. The CDR3 has the sequence CASSMGHSMNTEAFF. In nucleotide form, the sequence is TGTGCCAGTAGTATGGGTCATTCCATGAACACTGAAGCTTTCTTT.